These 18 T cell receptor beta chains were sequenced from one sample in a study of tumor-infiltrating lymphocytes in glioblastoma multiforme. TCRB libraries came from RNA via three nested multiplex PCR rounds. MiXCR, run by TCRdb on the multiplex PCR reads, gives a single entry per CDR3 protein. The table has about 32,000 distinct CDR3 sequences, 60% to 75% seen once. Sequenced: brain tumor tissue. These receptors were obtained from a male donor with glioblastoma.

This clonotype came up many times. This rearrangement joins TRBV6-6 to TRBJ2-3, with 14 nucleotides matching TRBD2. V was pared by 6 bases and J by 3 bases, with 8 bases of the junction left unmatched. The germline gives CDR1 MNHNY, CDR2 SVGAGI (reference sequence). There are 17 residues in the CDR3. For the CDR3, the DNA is TGTGCCAGCAGAAGACTAGCGGGAGGGGAGGGGACAGATACGCAGTATTTT. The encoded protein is CASRRLAGGEGTDTQYF.

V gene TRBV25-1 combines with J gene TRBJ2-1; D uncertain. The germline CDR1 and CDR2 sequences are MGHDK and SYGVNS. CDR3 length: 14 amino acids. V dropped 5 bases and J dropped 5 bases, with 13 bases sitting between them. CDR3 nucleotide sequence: TGTGCCAGCAGTCAACCCCAAGTGGACAATGAGCAGTTCTTC. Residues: CASSQPQVDNEQFF.

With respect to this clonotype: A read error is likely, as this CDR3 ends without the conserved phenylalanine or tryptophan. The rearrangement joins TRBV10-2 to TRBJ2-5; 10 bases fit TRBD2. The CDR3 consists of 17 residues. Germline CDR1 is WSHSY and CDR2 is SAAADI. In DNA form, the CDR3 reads TGCGCCAGCAGTGAGTCTGGACTAGCGGTGCACCAGGAGACCCAGTACTTG. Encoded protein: CASSESGLAVHQETQYL.

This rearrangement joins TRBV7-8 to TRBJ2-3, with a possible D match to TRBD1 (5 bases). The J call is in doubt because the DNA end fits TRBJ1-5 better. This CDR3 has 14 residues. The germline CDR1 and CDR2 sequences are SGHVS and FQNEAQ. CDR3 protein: CASSLRGSTDTQHF. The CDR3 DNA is TGTGCCAGCAGCTTAAGGGGAAGCACAGATACGCAGCATTTT.

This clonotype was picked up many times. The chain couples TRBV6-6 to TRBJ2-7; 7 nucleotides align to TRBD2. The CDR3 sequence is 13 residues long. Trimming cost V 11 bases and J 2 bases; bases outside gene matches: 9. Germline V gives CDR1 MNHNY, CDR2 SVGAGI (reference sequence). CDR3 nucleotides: TGTGCCGTCACCGCGGGAGAAGCCTACGAGCAGTACTTC. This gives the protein CAVTAGEAYEQYF.

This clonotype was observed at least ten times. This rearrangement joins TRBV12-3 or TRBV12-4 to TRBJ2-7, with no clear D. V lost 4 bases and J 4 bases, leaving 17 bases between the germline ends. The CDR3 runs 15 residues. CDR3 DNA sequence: TGTGCCAGCAGTTCAGTCAGCCAGAAGGCTTACGAGCAGTACTTC. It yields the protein CASSSVSQKAYEQYF.

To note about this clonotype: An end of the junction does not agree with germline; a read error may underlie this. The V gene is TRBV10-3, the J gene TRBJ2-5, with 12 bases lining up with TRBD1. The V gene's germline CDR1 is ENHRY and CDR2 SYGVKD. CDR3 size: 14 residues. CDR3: CASEPGQGAETQYF. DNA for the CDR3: TGTGCCAGCGAACCGGGACAGGGGGCTGAGACCCAATACTTC.

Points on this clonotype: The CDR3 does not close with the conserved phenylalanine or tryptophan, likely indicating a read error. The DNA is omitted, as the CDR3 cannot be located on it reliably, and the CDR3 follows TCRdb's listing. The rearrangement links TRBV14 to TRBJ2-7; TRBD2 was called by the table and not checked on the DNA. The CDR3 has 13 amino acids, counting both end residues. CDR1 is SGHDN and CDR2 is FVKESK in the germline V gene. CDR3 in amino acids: CASSSSWRHERYY.

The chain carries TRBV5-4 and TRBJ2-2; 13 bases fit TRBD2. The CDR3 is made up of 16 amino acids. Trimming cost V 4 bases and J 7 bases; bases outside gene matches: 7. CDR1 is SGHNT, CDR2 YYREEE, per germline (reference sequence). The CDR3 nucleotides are TGTGCCAGCAGCCTCGGACTAGCGGGAGAGGGCGGGGAGCTGTTTTTT. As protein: CASSLGLAGEGGELFF.

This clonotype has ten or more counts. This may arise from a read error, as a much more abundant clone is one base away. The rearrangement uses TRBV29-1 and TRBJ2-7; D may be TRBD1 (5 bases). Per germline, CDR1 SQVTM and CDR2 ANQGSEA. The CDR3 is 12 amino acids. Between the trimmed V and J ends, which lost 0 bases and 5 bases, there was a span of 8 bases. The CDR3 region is CSVEDARDEQYF. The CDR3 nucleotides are TGCAGCGTTGAAGATGCCAGGGACGAGCAGTACTTC.

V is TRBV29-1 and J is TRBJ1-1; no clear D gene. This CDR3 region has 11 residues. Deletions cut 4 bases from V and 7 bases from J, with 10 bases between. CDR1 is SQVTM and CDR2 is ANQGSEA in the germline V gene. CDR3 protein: CSVVEAIEAFF. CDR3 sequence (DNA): TGCAGCGTTGTTGAAGCTATTGAAGCTTTCTTT. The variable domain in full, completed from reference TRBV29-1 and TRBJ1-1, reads SAVISQKPSRDICQRGTSLTIQCQVDSQVTMMFWYRQQPGQSLTLIATANQGSEATYESGFVIDKFPISRPNLTFSTLTVSNMSPEDSSIYLCSVVEAIEAFFGQGTRLTVV.

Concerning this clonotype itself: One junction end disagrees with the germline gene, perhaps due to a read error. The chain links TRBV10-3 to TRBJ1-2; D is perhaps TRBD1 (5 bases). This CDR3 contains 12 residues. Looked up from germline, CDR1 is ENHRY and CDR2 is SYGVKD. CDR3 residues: CAVRDPNYGDTF. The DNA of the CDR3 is TGTGCCGTGCGGGACCCTAACTATGGCGACACCTTC.

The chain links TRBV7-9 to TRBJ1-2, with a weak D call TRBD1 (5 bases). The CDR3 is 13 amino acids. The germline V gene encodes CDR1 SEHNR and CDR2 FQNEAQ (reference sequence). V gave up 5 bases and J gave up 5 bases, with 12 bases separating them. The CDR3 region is CASSLGDKYGYTF. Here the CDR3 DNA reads TGTGCCAGCAGCCTGGGGGATAAATATGGCTACACCTTC.

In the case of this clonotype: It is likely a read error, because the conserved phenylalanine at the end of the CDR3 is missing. CDR3 amino acids: CSARAPTAVSSYNKQFL. The CDR3 bases are TGCAGTGCTAGGGCCCCCACCGCGGTCAGCTCCTACAATAAGCAGTTCTTA. The rearrangement joins TRBV20-1 to TRBJ2-1; D remains ambiguous. Germline CDR1 DFQATT, CDR2 SNEGSKA (reference sequence). The CDR3 has 17 residues.

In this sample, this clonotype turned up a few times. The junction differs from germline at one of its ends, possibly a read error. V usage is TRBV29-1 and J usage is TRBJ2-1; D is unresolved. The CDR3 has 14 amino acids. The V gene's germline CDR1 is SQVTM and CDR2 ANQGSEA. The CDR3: CGAQDWISCNEQFF. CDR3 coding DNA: TGCGGCGCCCAAGACTGGATCTCCTGCAATGAGCAGTTCTTC.

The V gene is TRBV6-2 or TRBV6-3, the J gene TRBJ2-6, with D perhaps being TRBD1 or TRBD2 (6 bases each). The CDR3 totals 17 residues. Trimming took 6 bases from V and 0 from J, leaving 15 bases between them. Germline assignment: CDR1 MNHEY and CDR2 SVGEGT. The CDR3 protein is CASRPWGAYSGANVLTF. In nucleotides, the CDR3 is TGTGCCAGCAGGCCTTGGGGGGCCTACTCTGGGGCCAACGTCCTGACTTTC.

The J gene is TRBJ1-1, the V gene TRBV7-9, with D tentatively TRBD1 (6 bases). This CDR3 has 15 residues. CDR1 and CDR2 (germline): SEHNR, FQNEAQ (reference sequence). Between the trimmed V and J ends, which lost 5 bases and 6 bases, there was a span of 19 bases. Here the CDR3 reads CASSAQGPSIAEAFF. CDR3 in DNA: TGTGCCAGCAGCGCACAGGGACCCTCTATCGCTGAAGCTTTCTTT.

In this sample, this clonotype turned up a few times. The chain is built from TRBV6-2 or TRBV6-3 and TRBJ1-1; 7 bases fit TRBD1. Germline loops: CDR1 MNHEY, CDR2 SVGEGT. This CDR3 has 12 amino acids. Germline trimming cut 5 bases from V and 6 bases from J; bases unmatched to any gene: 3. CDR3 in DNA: TGTGCCAGCAGTCCAGACAGGGCTGAAGCTTTCTTT. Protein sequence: CASSPDRAEAFF.